This is a list of T cell receptor beta chains from one sample in a study of blood T cell repertoires in COVID-19. Assay: immunoSEQ multiplex PCR; the TCRdb copy retains only in-frame clones and omits some. In the table there are just under 90,000 clones, approximately 90% of which are singletons. The source material was peripheral blood. The receptors shown here come from a man between 60 and 75 years old with acute or convalescent COVID-19. Each CDR3 is given with its conserved first and last residue. D genes are given only for firm matches. Clone sizes are given selectively: once, few, many, or a class where the clone is expanded.

D: TRBD1; J: TRBJ2-2; size: .; V: TRBV2; CDR3: CASNSGTVTGELFF; DNA: TGTGCCAGCAACTCCGGGACAGTAACCGGGGAGCTGTTTTTT
D: TRBD2; J: TRBJ2-1; size: .; V: TRBV27; CDR3: CASSLGLAGDYNEQFF; DNA: TGTGCCAGCAGTTTAGGACTAGCGGGCGACTACAATGAGCAGTTCTTC
D: .; J: TRBJ1-2; size: .; V: TRBV5-6; CDR3: CASSAPLGGYTF; DNA: TGTGCCAGCAGCGCACCCCTCGGTGGCTACACCTTC
D: TRBD2; J: TRBJ2-7; size: .; V: TRBV5-1; CDR3: CASSPSPPGRELVNEQYF; DNA: TGCGCCAGCAGCCCCAGCCCCCCCGGGCGGGAGCTAGTCAACGAGCAGTACTTC
D: TRBD2; J: TRBJ2-5; size: .; V: TRBV6-5; CDR3: CASRAGGQETQYF; DNA: TGTGCCAGCAGGGCGGGAGGCCAAGAGACCCAGTACTTC
D: TRBD1; J: TRBJ1-1; size: .; V: TRBV10-3; CDR3: CAISGTGEGYTEAFF; DNA: TGTGCCATCAGCGGGACAGGGGAGGGGTACACTGAAGCTTTCTTT
D: .; J: TRBJ2-5; size: .; V: TRBV27; CDR3: CASSDRSAQETQYF; DNA: TGTGCCAGCAGTGACCGTAGCGCCCAAGAGACCCAGTACTTC
D: TRBD2; J: TRBJ2-2; size: .; V: TRBV18; CDR3: CASSPPRLADTGELFF; DNA: TGTGCCAGCTCACCACCGCGGCTAGCGGACACCGGGGAGCTGTTTTTT
D: TRBD1; J: TRBJ1-2; size: few; V: TRBV2; CDR3: CAGQRDSNYGYTF; DNA: TGTGCCGGTCAGAGGGACAGTAACTATGGCTACACCTTC
D: TRBD1; J: TRBJ1-1; size: .; V: TRBV5-6; CDR3: CASSFGQGDTEAFF; DNA: TGTGCCAGCAGCTTTGGACAGGGAGACACTGAAGCTTTCTTT
D: .; J: TRBJ2-7; size: .; V: TRBV29-1; CDR3: CSVDSGISSYEQYF; DNA: TGCAGCGTAGATAGCGGTATTAGCTCCTACGAGCAGTACTTC
D: .; J: TRBJ2-6; size: .; V: TRBV9; CDR3: CASSVAGPGSGANVLTF; DNA: TGTGCCAGCAGCGTAGCTGGACCGGGGTCTGGGGCCAACGTCCTGACTTTC
D: .; J: TRBJ1-5; size: .; V: TRBV6-2/TRBV6-3; CDR3: CASSYMGDQPQHF; DNA: TGTGCCAGCAGTTACATGGGCGATCAGCCCCAGCATTTT
D: .; J: TRBJ2-3; size: .; V: TRBV19; CDR3: CASSISRKGGTDTQYF; DNA: TGTGCCAGTAGTATATCGCGAAAAGGGGGCACAGATACGCAGTATTTT
D: TRBD1; J: TRBJ1-6; size: few; V: TRBV6-5; CDR3: CASSLPGTGRNSPLHF; DNA: TGTGCCAGCAGTTTACCGGGGACAGGAAGGAATTCACCCCTCCACTTT
D: .; J: TRBJ2-5; size: .; V: TRBV28; CDR3: CASSTPGSYQETQYF; DNA: TGTGCCAGCAGTACTCCAGGGTCTTATCAAGAGACCCAGTACTTC
D: .; J: TRBJ2-1; size: .; V: TRBV7-8; CDR3: CASSLGTYSPEQFF; DNA: TGTGCCAGCAGCTTAGGGACATACTCACCAGAGCAGTTCTTC
D: TRBD2; J: TRBJ2-4; size: .; V: TRBV29-1; CDR3: CSVVRPGGGNIQYF; DNA: TGCAGCGTTGTTCGACCGGGAGGGGGAAACATTCAGTACTTC
D: TRBD1; J: TRBJ2-1; size: .; V: TRBV5-1; CDR3: CASSKGQGALDEQFF; DNA: TGCGCCAGCAGCAAGGGACAGGGGGCCTTGGATGAGCAGTTCTTC
D: TRBD1; J: TRBJ1-2; size: .; V: TRBV19; CDR3: CASSIDRSTGRYGYTF; DNA: TGTGCCAGTAGTATAGATCGATCGACAGGGCGCTATGGCTACACCTTC
D: .; J: TRBJ2-1; size: .; V: TRBV4-3; CDR3: CASSQDRRQSNNEQFF; DNA: TGCGCCAGCAGCCAAGATCGGAGACAGAGTAACAATGAGCAGTTCTTC
D: .; J: TRBJ2-7; size: .; V: TRBV5-4; CDR3: CASSFGPTSSGTSDF; DNA: TGTGCCAGCAGCTTTGGGCCTACGAGCAGTGGAACTTCGGACTTC
D: TRBD2; J: TRBJ2-3; size: .; V: TRBV27; CDR3: CASGGLAGVDTQYF; DNA: TGTGCCAGCGGAGGACTAGCGGGAGTTGATACGCAGTATTTT
D: .; J: TRBJ1-6; size: .; V: TRBV19; CDR3: CASSKVGARGNSPLHF; DNA: TGTGCCAGTAGCAAAGTTGGGGCCAGGGGTAATTCACCCCTCCACTTT
D: .; J: TRBJ1-6; size: .; V: TRBV4-3; CDR3: CASSQDIESPLHF; DNA: TGCGCCAGCAGCCAAGATATCGAGTCACCCCTCCACTTT
D: .; J: TRBJ1-2; size: .; V: TRBV19; CDR3: CARFGGTYGYTF; DNA: TGTGCCCGCTTTGGGGGGACTTATGGCTACACCTTC
D: .; J: TRBJ1-1; size: .; V: TRBV9; CDR3: CASSVLQGSHTEAFF; DNA: TGTGCCAGCAGCGTATTGCAGGGAAGTCACACTGAAGCTTTCTTT
D: .; J: TRBJ2-1; size: .; V: TRBV2; CDR3: CASSGGTPYNEQFF; DNA: TGTGCCAGCAGTGGCGGCACCCCCTACAATGAGCAGTTCTTC
D: .; J: TRBJ1-5; size: .; V: TRBV24-1; CDR3: CATRGGGENQPQHF; DNA: TGTGCCACCAGAGGAGGCGGGGAAAATCAGCCCCAGCATTTT
D: .; J: TRBJ2-2; size: .; V: TRBV5-6; CDR3: CASSLGTDNTGELFF; DNA: TGTGCCAGCAGCTTGGGGACAGATAACACCGGGGAGCTGTTTTTT
D: .; J: TRBJ2-3; size: .; V: TRBV19; CDR3: CASSEIADPSTDTQYF; DNA: TGTGCCAGTAGTGAAATAGCGGATCCTAGCACAGATACGCAGTATTTT
D: TRBD2; J: TRBJ2-7; size: .; V: TRBV6-5; CDR3: CASQPSSGGTYEQYF; DNA: TGTGCCAGCCAGCCCTCTAGCGGGGGGACCTACGAGCAGTACTTC
D: .; J: TRBJ2-7; size: few; V: TRBV7-9; CDR3: CASSLAGGAYEQYF; DNA: TGTGCCAGCAGCTTAGCGGGAGGCGCGTACGAGCAGTACTTC
D: .; J: TRBJ2-3; size: .; V: TRBV28; CDR3: CASSLRQDSTDTQYF; DNA: TGTGCCAGCAGTCTCCGACAGGACAGCACAGATACGCAGTATTTT
D: .; J: TRBJ1-6; size: .; V: TRBV7-2; CDR3: CASSSQSLYSPLHF; DNA: TGTGCCAGCAGCTCGCAGTCCCTTTATTCACCCCTCCACTTT
D: .; J: TRBJ2-3; size: once; V: TRBV9; CDR3: CASSPLDYSSTDTQYF; DNA: TGTGCCAGCAGCCCATTAGATTACTCTAGCACAGATACGCAGTATTTT
D: .; J: TRBJ2-5; size: .; V: TRBV28; CDR3: CATRRGVQETQYF; DNA: TGTGCCACCCGCCGCGGGGTGCAGGAGACCCAGTACTTC
D: TRBD1; J: TRBJ2-7; size: .; V: TRBV4-1; CDR3: CASSQEGQGSNEQYF; DNA: TGCGCCAGCAGCCAAGAGGGACAGGGGAGTAACGAGCAGTACTTC
D: TRBD1; J: TRBJ1-1; size: once; V: TRBV19; CDR3: CASSFRTGTEAFF; DNA: TGTGCCAGTAGTTTCCGGACAGGGACTGAAGCTTTCTTT
D: .; J: TRBJ2-7; size: .; V: TRBV5-6; CDR3: CASSQTSIPPYEQYF; DNA: TGTGCCAGCAGCCAAACATCGATACCCCCCTACGAGCAGTACTTC
D: .; J: TRBJ2-1; size: .; V: TRBV2; CDR3: CASSEGLQNNEQFF; DNA: TGTGCCAGCAGTGAAGGACTACAAAACAATGAGCAGTTCTTC
D: .; J: TRBJ1-1; size: .; V: TRBV5-6; CDR3: CASSLATAEAFF; DNA: TGTGCCAGCAGCTTGGCTACAGCTGAAGCTTTCTTT
D: .; J: TRBJ1-4; size: once; V: TRBV28; CDR3: CASSFNGRELFF; DNA: TGTGCCAGCAGTTTTAATGGTCGGGAACTGTTTTTT
D: TRBD2; J: TRBJ2-1; size: .; V: TRBV7-9; CDR3: CASSLAGGVIEQFF; DNA: TGTGCCAGCAGCTTAGCGGGAGGGGTAATTGAGCAGTTCTTC
D: .; J: TRBJ2-3; size: .; V: TRBV24-1; CDR3: CATSDLDIKGTDTQYF; DNA: TGTGCCACCAGTGACCTGGACATAAAGGGGACAGATACGCAGTATTTT
D: TRBD1; J: TRBJ1-2; size: .; V: TRBV28; CDR3: CASSLSGQGNYGYTF; DNA: TGTGCCAGCAGTTTATCCGGACAGGGTAACTATGGCTACACCTTC
D: TRBD1; J: TRBJ1-3; size: .; V: TRBV7-9; CDR3: CASSLGQGAGNTIYF; DNA: TGTGCCAGCAGCCTCGGACAGGGGGCCGGAAACACCATATATTTT
D: TRBD2; J: TRBJ2-7; size: .; V: TRBV28; CDR3: CASTPSGTSGRQYF; DNA: TGTGCCAGCACCCCATCGGGGACTAGCGGGAGGCAGTACTTC
D: TRBD1; J: TRBJ2-7; size: .; V: TRBV3-1/TRBV3-2; CDR3: CASSQVSGTGMREQYF; DNA: TGTGCCAGCAGCCAAGTCTCCGGGACAGGGATGAGGGAGCAGTACTTC
D: .; J: TRBJ1-1; size: .; V: TRBV5-1; CDR3: CASRLGGDGTTEAFF; DNA: TGCGCCAGCAGACTTGGGGGGGACGGTACCACTGAAGCTTTCTTT
D: .; J: TRBJ1-1; size: .; V: TRBV2; CDR3: CASSGVTVTPNTEAFF; DNA: TGTGCCAGCAGTGGGGTGACAGTAACACCTAACACTGAAGCTTTCTTT
D: TRBD2; J: TRBJ2-4; size: .; V: TRBV19; CDR3: CASSSAGVGAKNIQYF; DNA: TGTGCCAGTAGTTCAGCGGGAGTCGGTGCCAAAAACATTCAGTACTTC
D: TRBD2; J: TRBJ2-5; size: .; V: TRBV19; CDR3: CASSIKVSGRETQYF; DNA: TGTGCCAGTAGTATAAAAGTCAGCGGGAGGGAGACCCAGTACTTC
D: .; J: TRBJ1-1; size: .; V: TRBV3-1/TRBV3-2; CDR3: CASSHHREGSEAFF; DNA: TGTGCCAGCAGCCATCACAGGGAGGGGAGTGAAGCTTTCTTT
D: TRBD1; J: TRBJ2-1; size: once; V: TRBV19; CDR3: CASSRTGGRYEQFF; DNA: TGTGCCAGTAGCCGGACAGGGGGTCGGTATGAGCAGTTCTTC